The present T cell receptor (beta chain) was sequenced within a study of response to subunit inactivated influenza vaccine. The CDR3 sequence is 12 residues long. V was pared by 4 bases and J by 6 bases, with 9 bases between. General study points: It was suggested by the authors that few new T cells are recruited by each seasonal influenza vaccination.

Turning to this clonotype: Its antigen is undetermined.

TCRdb reprocessed the RT-PCR reads with MiXCR, giving one entry per CDR3 protein. The table lists 500,000 or so distinct CDR3 sequences, 15% to 20% of them singletons, with approximately 3% in the top ten. The chain links TRBV12-3 or TRBV12-4 to TRBJ1-2; D is undetermined. The sequences come from CD4+ T cells sorted from PBMCs, collected 23 to 25 months after vaccination. This TCR came from a man between 45 and 75 years old who received an inactivated influenza vaccine. In DNA form, the CDR3 reads TGTGCCAGCAGTTCAAGTCTACATGGCTACACCTTC. Its protein is CASSSSLHGYTF.